The 10 T cell receptor beta chains given below trace back to one sample, sequenced in a study of blood T cells in healthy people across ages. Primed by a sample-barcoded 5' primer and a J-beta primer mix, a second PCR proceeded for about 7 to 12 cycles. TCRdb ran MiXCR on the 5' RACE reads and lists one entry per CDR3 protein. Of roughly 1.5 million distinct CDR3 sequences detected, approximately 42% appear once; the ten largest clones hold about 3.8%. Material: blood. These receptors all stem from a woman younger than 30 in good health.

The rearrangement joins TRBV7-9 to TRBJ1-2; D call uncertain. The germline gives CDR1 SEHNR, CDR2 FQNEAQ (reference sequence). Trimming stripped 0 bases from V and 4 bases from J, with 12 bases between. This CDR3 comprises 15 residues. CDR3 amino acids: CASSLASGSSYGYTF. The CDR3 nucleotides read TGTGCCAGCAGCTTAGCCTCCGGCAGTAGCTATGGCTACACCTTC.

Only a few counts were recorded for this clonotype. V is TRBV20-1 and J is TRBJ2-6; possible D gene TRBD1, 6 bases. CDR1 DFQATT and CDR2 SNEGSKA come from the germline V gene (reference sequence). V lost 0 bases and J 1 base, leaving 7 bases between the germline ends. This CDR3 contains 15 residues. DNA of the CDR3: TGCAGTGCTAGAGACACAGGGTCTGGGGCCAACGTCCTGACTTTC. Encoded protein: CSARDTGSGANVLTF.

This clonotype was seen more than once but under ten times. V and J are TRBV9 and TRBJ1-5, with no clear D. Germline CDR1 is SGDLS and CDR2 is YYNGEE. CDR3 length equals 14 residues. V shed 0 bases and J shed 7 bases, with 11 bases lying between them. As DNA, the CDR3 is TGTGCCAGCAGCGTAGAACTAGGGCGACAGCCCCAGCATTTT. Amino acids: CASSVELGRQPQHF. Variable domain in full (rest from reference TRBV9 and TRBJ1-5): DSGVTQTPKHLITATGQRVTLRCSPRSGDLSVYWYQQSLDQGLQFLIQYYNGEERAKGNILERFSAQQFPDLHSELNLSSLELGDSALYFCASSVELGRQPQHFGDGTRLSIL.

Concerning this clonotype itself: The junction and the germline gene differ at one end; a read error may be behind it. This sequence joins TRBV4-1 and TRBJ1-1; 7 nucleotides align to TRBD1. The CDR3 is 13 residues long. CDR1 and CDR2 from the germline V gene are MGHRA and YSYEKL. The CDR3 protein is CASSQTGFTEAFF. The DNA of the CDR3 is TGTGCCAGCAGTCAGACAGGGTTCACTGAAGCTTTCTTT.

The chain has TRBV20-1 and TRBJ1-1, with 9 bases matching TRBD1. CDR3 size: 13 residues. After removal of 7 bases from V and 1 base from J, the junction contained 4 bases not matched to a gene. Germline V lookup: CDR1 DFQATT, CDR2 SNEGSKA (reference sequence). CDR3: CSDKGQGNTEAFF. CDR3 nucleotide sequence: TGCAGTGACAAGGGACAGGGGAACACTGAAGCTTTCTTT.

The chain recombines TRBV11-1 with TRBJ1-5, with D perhaps TRBD1 (5 bases). There are 15 residues in the CDR3. Trimming shortened V by 1 base and J by 4 bases, and 11 bases separated the two germline ends. Germline CDR1 SGHAT, CDR2 FQDESV (reference sequence). CDR3 DNA: TGTGCCAGCAGCTTAGGGACATCAGGTAATCAGCCCCAGCATTTT. Its protein product is CASSLGTSGNQPQHF.

The V call is TRBV27, the J call TRBJ2-4; TRBD1 matches at 9 bases. CDR1 and CDR2 from the germline V gene are MNHEY and SMNVEV (reference sequence). This CDR3 has 15 amino acids. The V gene end was trimmed by 6 bases and the J gene end by 8 bases; junction bases not matched to a gene: 11. The DNA for the CDR3 is TGTGCCAGCAGCCGCCGGGACAGGGATATGGACATTCAGTACTTC. This encodes CASSRRDRDMDIQYF.

The chain has TRBV7-9 and TRBJ1-2, with D possibly being TRBD1 (6 bases). Germline CDR1 and CDR2: SEHNR and FQNEAQ (reference sequence). The CDR3 consists of 15 residues. With 1 base removed from V and 6 bases from J, the gap between germline ends came to 15 bases. The CDR3 DNA follows: TGTGCCAGCAGCTTAGAGGGCAGGGGATCGGATGGCTACACCTTC. Residues: CASSLEGRGSDGYTF.

This chain joins TRBV9 and TRBJ2-5; TRBD2 is a possible D gene (6 bases). Germline loops: CDR1 SGDLS, CDR2 YYNGEE. CDR3 size: 15 residues. The V end was cut by 3 bases, the J end by 3 bases, with 15 bases between. This chain's CDR3 is CASSARGWGEETQYF. For the CDR3, the DNA is TGTGCCAGCAGCGCCAGAGGATGGGGGGAAGAGACCCAGTACTTC. Full variable domain (missing parts from reference TRBV9 and TRBJ2-5): DSGVTQTPKHLITATGQRVTLRCSPRSGDLSVYWYQQSLDQGLQFLIQYYNGEERAKGNILERFSAQQFPDLHSELNLSSLELGDSALYFCASSARGWGEETQYFGPGTRLLVL.

The chain joins TRBV27 to TRBJ1-1, with D unclear. Trimming stripped 1 base from V and 5 bases from J, with 14 bases between. CDR1 and CDR2 (germline): MNHEY, SMNVEV (reference sequence). The CDR3 covers 15 residues. CDR3 nucleotides: TGTGCCAGCAGTTTATGGGCAGCCTCAAAGACTGAAGCTTTCTTT. It codes for CASSLWAASKTEAFF.